This TCR beta chain originates from a study of identifying expanded T cells in peripheral blood. The CDR3 runs to 16 residues. V trimming: 0 bases; J trimming: 5 bases; junction bases outside the gene matches: 6. Germline CDR1 LGHNA, CDR2 YNFKEQ. The method was immunoSEQ multiplex PCR; TCRdb's version includes in-frame clones alone and lacks a portion of them. Of around 100,000 clones detected, roughly 87% appear once; the ten largest clones hold about 17%. The sequenced material came from blood. The chain has TRBV4-2 and TRBJ2-3; TRBD1 matches 9 bases. The TCR was taken from a person aged 18 to 69 in good health. CDR3 residues: CASSQEAGQGLDTQYF. The CDR3 bases are TGTGCCAGCAGCCAAGAGGCGGGACAGGGTCTAGATACGCAGTATTTT.